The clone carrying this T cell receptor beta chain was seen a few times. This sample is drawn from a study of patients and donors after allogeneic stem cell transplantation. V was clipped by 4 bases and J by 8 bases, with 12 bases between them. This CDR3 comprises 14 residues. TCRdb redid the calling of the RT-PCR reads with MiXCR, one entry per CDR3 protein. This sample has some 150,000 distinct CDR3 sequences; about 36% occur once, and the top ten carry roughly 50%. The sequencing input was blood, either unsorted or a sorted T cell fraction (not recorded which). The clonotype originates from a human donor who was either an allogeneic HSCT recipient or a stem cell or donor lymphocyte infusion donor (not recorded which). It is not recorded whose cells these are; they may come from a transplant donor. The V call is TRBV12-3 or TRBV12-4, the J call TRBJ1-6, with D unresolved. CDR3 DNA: TGTGCCAGCAGTTCCAACAGCCCCTATTCACCCCTCCACTTT. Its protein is CASSSNSPYSPLHF.